This note documents a single TCR beta chain sequence. These data are taken from a study of radiotherapy plus CTLA-4 blockade in lung cancer. The table came from immunoSEQ multiplex PCR; TCRdb's copy has only in-frame clones and leaves some out. The repertoire holds fewer than 75,000 clones, around 87% seen once, with 40% in the top ten. The CDR3 totals 13 residues. V lost 4 bases to trimming and J lost 3 bases, with 12 bases between them. Germline CDR1 reads GTSNPN; CDR2 reads SVGIG (reference sequence). The sequenced sample was peripheral blood, obtained from a patient treated with radiotherapy plus ipilimumab. The chain links TRBV30 to TRBJ1-1; D is perhaps TRBD1 (6 bases). The clonotype comes from a human donor with non-small cell lung cancer that progressed on radiotherapy plus ipilimumab. For the CDR3, the DNA is TGTGCCTGGACCAGGGGTATGTACACTGAAGCTTTCTTT. Translating gives CAWTRGMYTEAFF.